The entry below describes one T cell receptor beta chain. Its antigen remains unidentified. Assay: immunoSEQ multiplex PCR; the TCRdb copy retains only in-frame clones and omits some. The sample holds 65,000 to 95,000 clones; over 75% are singletons and the top ten take around 1%. Germline assignment: CDR1 SGHKS and CDR2 YYEKEE (reference sequence). CDR3 length: 14 residues. The germline V and J ends were trimmed by 0 bases and 4 bases, with 10 bases remaining between them. Antigen-specific CD4+ T cells were expanded with viral peptide pools in the ViraFEST assay before sequencing. Upon completion of about 10 days in culture, CD4+ T cells were isolated. Of the BNT162b2 and mRNA-1273 vaccines, participants received two doses of one or the other. People in the vaccine group had not been infected with SARS-CoV-2 before, and their nucleocapsid antibodies were negative. These data originate in a study of vaccination effects on CD4 cells after COVID-19.

Study-level points and caveats: The study got few convalescent patients and did not collect any early post-infection timepoints. From healthy vaccinees, only 1 of 255 vaccine-induced clones also reacted to common cold coronaviruses.

This chain uses TRBV5-5 with TRBJ1-1, with D perhaps matching TRBD1 (5 bases). This sample comprised CD4+ T cells from PBMCs cultured with HCoV-OC43 spike peptides, obtained after COVID-19 vaccination. The subset was: HCoV-OC43 spike overlapping peptide pool stimulation. The origin of this receptor is a human donor who received a COVID-19 vaccine. The CDR3 nucleotides read TGTGCCAGCAGCTTGGCCGTGGGGGGCACTGAAGCTTTCTTT. Protein: CASSLAVGGTEAFF.